This T cell receptor (beta chain) was sequenced during a study of T cell changes during pregnancy in multiple sclerosis. Trimming removed 3 bases from V and 0 bases from J, with 9 bases in between. Germline values: CDR1 SGHAT, CDR2 FQDESV (reference sequence). This CDR3 spans 14 amino acids. Sequencing used immunoSEQ multiplex PCR; TCRdb keeps in-frame clones, though not all of them. The sample gives 50,000 to 60,000 clones, 91% of which show up once; approximately 3.8% is in the top ten. The clonotype comes from a female donor in good health, enrolled as a control in a pregnancy study. The specimen was peripheral blood, collected after pregnancy. The chain joins TRBV11-1 to TRBJ2-7; D is perhaps TRBD2 (5 bases). Written as DNA, the CDR3 is TGTGCCAGCAGCTTCGGACTCAGCTCCTACGAGCAGTACTTC. As protein: CASSFGLSSYEQYF.